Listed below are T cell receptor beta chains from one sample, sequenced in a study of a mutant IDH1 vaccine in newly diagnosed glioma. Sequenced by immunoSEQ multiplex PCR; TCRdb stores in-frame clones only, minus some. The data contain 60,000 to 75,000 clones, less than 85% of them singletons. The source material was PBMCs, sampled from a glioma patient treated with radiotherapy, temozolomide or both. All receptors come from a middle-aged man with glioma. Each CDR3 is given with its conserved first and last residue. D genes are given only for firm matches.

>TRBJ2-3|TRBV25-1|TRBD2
TGTGCCAGCACCGTAGCGGGGGGGCGGGCAGATACGCAGTATTTT
CASTVAGGRADTQYF
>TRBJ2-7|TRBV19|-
TGTGCCAGTAGTATAGGGGCGGGGCTCTATGAGCAGTACTTC
CASSIGAGLYEQYF
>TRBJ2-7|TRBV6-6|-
TGTGCCAGCAGTTTCAGCGAGACAAGGGACTTGGAGCAGTACTTC
CASSFSETRDLEQYF
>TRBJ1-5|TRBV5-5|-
TGTGCCAGCAGCTTTACCGGCGGGGGTGGGCAGCCCCAGCATTTT
CASSFTGGGGQPQHF
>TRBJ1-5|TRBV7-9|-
TGTGCCAGCAGCTTAGCGAGTAGCAATCAGCCCCAGCATTTT
CASSLASSNQPQHF
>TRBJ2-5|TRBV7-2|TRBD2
TGTGCCAGCTCTAACGGGGGGTGGGAGACCCAGTACTTC
CASSNGGWETQYF
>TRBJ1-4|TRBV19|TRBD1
TGTGCCAGTAGTTCCCGGGACAGAAATGAAAAACTGTTTTTT
CASSSRDRNEKLFF
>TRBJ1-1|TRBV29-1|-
TGCAGCGTTGTCAGGGGTTATGAAGCTTTCTTT
CSVVRGYEAFF
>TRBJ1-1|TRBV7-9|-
TGTGCCAGCAGACCCAACACAGGTAACACTGAAGCTTTCTTT
CASRPNTGNTEAFF
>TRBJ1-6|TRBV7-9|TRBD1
TGTGCCAGCAGCCCCTGGGACAGCTATAATTCACCCCTCCACTTT
CASSPWDSYNSPLHF
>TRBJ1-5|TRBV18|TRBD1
TGTGCCAGCTCACCACGAGTCGGGACAGGGGGCTCAGGGGATCAGCCCCAGCATTTT
CASSPRVGTGGSGDQPQHF
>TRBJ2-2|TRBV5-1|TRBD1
TGCGCCAGCAGATCCGGGACAGGGAACACCGGGGAGCTGTTTTTT
CASRSGTGNTGELFF
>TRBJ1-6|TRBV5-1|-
TGCGCCAGCAGCTCCGGGACCAAAGATTCACCCCTCCACTTT
CASSSGTKDSPLHF
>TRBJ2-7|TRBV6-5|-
TGTGCCAGCAGTTCCCCCGACAGCTCCTACGAGCAGTACTTC
CASSSPDSSYEQYF
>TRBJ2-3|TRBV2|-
TGTGCCAGCCTTACAGATACGCAGTATTTT
CASLTDTQYF
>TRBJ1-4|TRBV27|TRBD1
TGTGCCAGCAGTCTGGACAGGGAAAAACTGTTTTTT
CASSLDREKLFF
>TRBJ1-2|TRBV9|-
TGTGCCAGCAGCAGCTCACGACTAGGGATGGATGGCTACACCTTC
CASSSSRLGMDGYTF
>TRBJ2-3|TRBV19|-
TGTGCCAGTAGTATAGTAGGGGCGGCAGATACGCAGTATTTT
CASSIVGAADTQYF
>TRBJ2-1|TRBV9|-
TGTGCCAGCAGCGTACAGGTAGGGCCCGATGAGCAGTTCTTC
CASSVQVGPDEQFF